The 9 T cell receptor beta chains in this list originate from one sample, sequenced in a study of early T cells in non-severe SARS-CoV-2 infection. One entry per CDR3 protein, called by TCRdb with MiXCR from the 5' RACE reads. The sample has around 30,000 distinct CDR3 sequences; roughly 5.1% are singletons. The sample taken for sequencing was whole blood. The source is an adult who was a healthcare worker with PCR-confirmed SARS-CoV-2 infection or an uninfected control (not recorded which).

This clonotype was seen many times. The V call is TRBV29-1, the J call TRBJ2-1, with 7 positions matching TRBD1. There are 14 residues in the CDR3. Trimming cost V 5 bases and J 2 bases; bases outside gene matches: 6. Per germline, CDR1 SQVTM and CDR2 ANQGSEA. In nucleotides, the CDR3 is TGCAGCGTTCGTTCTCAGGGGGCCTACAATGAGCAGTTCTTC. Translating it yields CSVRSQGAYNEQFF.

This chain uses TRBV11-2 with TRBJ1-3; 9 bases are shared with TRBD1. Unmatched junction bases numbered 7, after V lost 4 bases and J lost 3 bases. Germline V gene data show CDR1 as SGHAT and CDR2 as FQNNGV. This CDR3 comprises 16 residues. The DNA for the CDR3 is TGTGCCAGCAGCTCCCGGGACAGGGAATTTGGAAACACCATATATTTT. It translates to CASSSRDREFGNTIYF. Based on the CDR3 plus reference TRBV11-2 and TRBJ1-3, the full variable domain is EAGVAQSPRYKIIEKRQSVAFWCNPISGHATLYWYQQILGQGPKLLIQFQNNGVVDDSQLPKDRFSAERLKGVDSTLKIQPAKLEDSAVYLCASSSRDREFGNTIYFGEGSWLTVV.

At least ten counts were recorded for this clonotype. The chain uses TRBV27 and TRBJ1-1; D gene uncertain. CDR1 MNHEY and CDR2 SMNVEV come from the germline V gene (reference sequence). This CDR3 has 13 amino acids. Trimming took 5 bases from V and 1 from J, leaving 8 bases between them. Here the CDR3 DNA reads TGTGCCAGCAGTGTACGTCAGAACACTGAAGCTTTCTTT. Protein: CASSVRQNTEAFF.

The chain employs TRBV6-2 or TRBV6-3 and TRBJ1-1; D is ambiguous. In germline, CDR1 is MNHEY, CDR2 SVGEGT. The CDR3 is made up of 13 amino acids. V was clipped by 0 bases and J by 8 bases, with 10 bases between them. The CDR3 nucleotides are TGTGCCAGCAGTTACTCGGAACGGTACGAAGCTTTCTTT. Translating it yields CASSYSERYEAFF.

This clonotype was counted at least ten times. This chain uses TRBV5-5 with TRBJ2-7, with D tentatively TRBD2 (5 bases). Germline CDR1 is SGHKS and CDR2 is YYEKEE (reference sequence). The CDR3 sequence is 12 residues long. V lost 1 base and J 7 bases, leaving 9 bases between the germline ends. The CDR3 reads CASSLSEGEQYF. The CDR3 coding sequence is TGTGCCAGCAGCTTGAGTGAGGGAGAGCAGTACTTC.

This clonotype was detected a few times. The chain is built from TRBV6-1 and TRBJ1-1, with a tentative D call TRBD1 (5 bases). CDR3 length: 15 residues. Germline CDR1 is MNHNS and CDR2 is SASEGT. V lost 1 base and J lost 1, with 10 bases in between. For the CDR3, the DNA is TGTGCCAGCAGTGAAGTACAGGTTAAGAACACTGAAGCTTTCTTT. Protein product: CASSEVQVKNTEAFF.

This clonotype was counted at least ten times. The CDR3 nucleotides read TGCGCCAGCAGCTCCAAGGCGTCCACCGGGGAGCTGTTTTTT. It specifies CASSSKASTGELFF. The genes are TRBV5-1 and TRBJ2-2; D is undetermined. Between the trimmed V and J ends, which lost 3 bases and 4 bases, there was a span of 10 bases. Germline CDR1 and CDR2: SGHRS and YFSETQ. CDR3 length: 14 amino acids.

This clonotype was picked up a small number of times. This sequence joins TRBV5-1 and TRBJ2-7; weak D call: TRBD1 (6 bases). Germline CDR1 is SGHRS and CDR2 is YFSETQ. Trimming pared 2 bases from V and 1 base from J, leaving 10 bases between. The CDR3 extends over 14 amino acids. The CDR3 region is CASSLRTESYEQYF. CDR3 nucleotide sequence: TGCGCCAGCAGCTTACGGACAGAATCCTACGAGCAGTACTTC.

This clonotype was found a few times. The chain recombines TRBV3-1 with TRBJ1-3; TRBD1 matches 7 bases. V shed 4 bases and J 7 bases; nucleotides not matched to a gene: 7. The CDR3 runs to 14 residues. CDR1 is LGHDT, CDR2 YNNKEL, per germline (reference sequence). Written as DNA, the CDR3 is TGTGCCAGCAGCCCGACAGGGCCTCGGAACACCATATATTTT. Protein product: CASSPTGPRNTIYF.